A selection of T cell receptor beta chains follows, all from one sample in a study of human T cells and chemical hapten exposure. TCRdb independently ran MiXCR on the RACE reads; one entry per CDR3 protein. The sample lists 95,000 to 100,000 distinct CDR3 sequences, over 10% occurring once. This sample comprised whole blood, obtained in connection with sensitization to the hapten diphenylcyclopropenone (DPC). The receptor source for this set is a woman between 40 and 50 years old with alopecia areata. Some clones in this sample may be carry-over from other donors' samples. Both conserved end residues are part of each CDR3. The order of the fields is J gene, D gene, clone size, V gene, CDR3 DNA, CDR3 protein. The D gene is left open where the match is weak. A row's size may be missing; if present it is once, few, many or a size class.

>TRBJ1-2|NA|NA|TRBV28
TGTGCCAGCAGTTCCAGACGGAACTATGGCTACACCTTC
CASSSRRNYGYTF
>TRBJ2-2|TRBD2|many|TRBV19
TGTGCCACCAACCCCCTTGGCGGGAGGGCCGACGGGGAGCTGTTTTTT
CATNPLGGRADGELFF
>TRBJ2-1|NA|NA|TRBV5-1
TGCGCCAGCAGCTTGGCCGTGTCGGATGAGCAGTTCTTC
CASSLAVSDEQFF
>TRBJ1-2|TRBD1|many|TRBV28
TGTGCCAGCAGTTTAGGGGACAGGCGAAACTATGGCTACACCTTC
CASSLGDRRNYGYTF
>TRBJ2-5|TRBD2|few|TRBV6-5
TGTGCCAGCAGCGTTGGGACTAGCGGGAGGTTTGGGGAGACCCAGTACTTC
CASSVGTSGRFGETQYF
>TRBJ1-5|NA|NA|TRBV12-1
TGTGCCAGCAGCTTCCACAAATTGACAGGGGGCGATCAGCCCCAGCATTTT
CASSFHKLTGGDQPQHF
>TRBJ1-1|NA|few|TRBV24-1
TGTGCCACCAGTGGGGGGTCGAACACTGAAGCTTTCTTT
CATSGGSNTEAFF
>TRBJ2-3|TRBD1|NA|TRBV10-1
TGCGCCAGCAGTGGCAGGGGGGATACGCAGTATTTT
CASSGRGDTQYF
>TRBJ2-3|NA|NA|TRBV28
TGTGCCAGCAGTTTATACGGGGGCTACACAGATACGCAGTATTTT
CASSLYGGYTDTQYF
>TRBJ2-7|TRBD1|NA|TRBV29-1
TGCAGCGTTGTCGGGACAGGGGAGGACGAGCAGTACTTC
CSVVGTGEDEQYF
>TRBJ1-2|NA|NA|TRBV4-2
TGTGCCAGCACCCAAGAACGGCACAGCTCTAACTATGGCTACACCTTC
CASTQERHSSNYGYTF
>TRBJ2-5|TRBD1|NA|TRBV18
TGTGCCAGCTCATCAGTACAGGGGCCGCGCGAGACCCAGTACTTC
CASSSVQGPRETQYF
>TRBJ2-1|TRBD2|many|TRBV28
TGTGCCAGCAGTTTACACGGACTAGCGGGGAGGGGCGAGCAGTTCTTC
CASSLHGLAGRGEQFF
>TRBJ2-1|NA|NA|TRBV6-2/TRBV6-3
TGTGCCAGCAGTTACATCGCGGGCTTCTACAATGAGCAGTTCTTC
CASSYIAGFYNEQFF
>TRBJ2-6|NA|NA|TRBV6-2/TRBV6-3
TGTGCCGCGATGGCCCCTCCGGGACTTCACTCTGGGGCCAACGTCCTGACTTTC
CAAMAPPGLHSGANVLTF
>TRBJ2-7|NA|many|TRBV28
TGTGCCAGCAGTTGGAAGGTTGGGGAGCAGTACTTC
CASSWKVGEQYF